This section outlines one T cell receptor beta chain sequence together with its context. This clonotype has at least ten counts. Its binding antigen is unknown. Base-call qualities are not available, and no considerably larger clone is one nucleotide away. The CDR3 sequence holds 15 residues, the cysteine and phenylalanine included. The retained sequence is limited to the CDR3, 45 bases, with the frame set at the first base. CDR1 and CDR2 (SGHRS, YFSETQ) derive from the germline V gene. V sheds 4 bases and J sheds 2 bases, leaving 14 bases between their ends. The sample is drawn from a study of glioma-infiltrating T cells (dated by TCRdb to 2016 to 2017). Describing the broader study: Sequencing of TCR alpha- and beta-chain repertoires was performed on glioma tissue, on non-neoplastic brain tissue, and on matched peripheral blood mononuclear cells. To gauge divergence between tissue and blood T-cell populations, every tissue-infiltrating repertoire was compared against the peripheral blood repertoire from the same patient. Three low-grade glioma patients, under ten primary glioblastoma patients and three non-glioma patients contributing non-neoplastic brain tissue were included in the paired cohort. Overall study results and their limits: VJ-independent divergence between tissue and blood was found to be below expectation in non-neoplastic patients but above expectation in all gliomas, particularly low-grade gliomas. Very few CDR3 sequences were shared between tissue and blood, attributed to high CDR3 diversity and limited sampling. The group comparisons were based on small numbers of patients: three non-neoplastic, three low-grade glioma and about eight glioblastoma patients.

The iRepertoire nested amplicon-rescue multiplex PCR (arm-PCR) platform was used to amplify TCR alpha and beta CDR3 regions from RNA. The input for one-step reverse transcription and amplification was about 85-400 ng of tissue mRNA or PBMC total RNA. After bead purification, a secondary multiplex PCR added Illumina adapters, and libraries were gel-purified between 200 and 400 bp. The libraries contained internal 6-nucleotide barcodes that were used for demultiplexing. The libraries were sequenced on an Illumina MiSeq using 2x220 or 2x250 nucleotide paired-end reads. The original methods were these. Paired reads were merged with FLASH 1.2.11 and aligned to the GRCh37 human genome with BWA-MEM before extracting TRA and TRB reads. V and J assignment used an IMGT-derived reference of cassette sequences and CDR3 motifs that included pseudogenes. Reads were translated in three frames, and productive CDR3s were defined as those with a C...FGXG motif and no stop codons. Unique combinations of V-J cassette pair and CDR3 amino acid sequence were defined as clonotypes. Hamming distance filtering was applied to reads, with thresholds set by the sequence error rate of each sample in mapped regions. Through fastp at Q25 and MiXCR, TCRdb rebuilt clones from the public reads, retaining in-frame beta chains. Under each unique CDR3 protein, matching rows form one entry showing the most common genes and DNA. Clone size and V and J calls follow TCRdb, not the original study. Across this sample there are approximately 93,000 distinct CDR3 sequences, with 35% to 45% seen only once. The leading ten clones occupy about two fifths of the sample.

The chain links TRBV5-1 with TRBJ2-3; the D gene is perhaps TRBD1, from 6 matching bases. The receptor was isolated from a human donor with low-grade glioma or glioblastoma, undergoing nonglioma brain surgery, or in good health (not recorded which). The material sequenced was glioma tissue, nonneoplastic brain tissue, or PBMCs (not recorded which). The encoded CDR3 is CASSPDTGNTDTQYF. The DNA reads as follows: TGCGCCAGCAGCCCTGATACAGGGAACACAGATACGCAGTATTTT.